This T cell receptor (beta chain) appears in the sequencing data of a study of T cells in Graves' hyperthyroidism and ophthalmopathy. Background on the study: Peripheral blood was obtained at initial diagnosis, preceding any treatment.

Germline values: CDR1 MNHEY, CDR2 SVGEGT. The CDR3 is made up of 14 amino acids. Amplified TCR beta CDR3 regions derived from RNA transcripts. The HTBI primer set served for first-round RT-PCR of the TCR CDR3. TCRdb used MiXCR to reprocess the multiplex PCR reads, holding one entry per CDR3 protein. The repertoire holds around 530,000 distinct CDR3 sequences, 17% seen once, with 15% to 20% in the top ten. This clonotype was observed many times. An end of the junction differs from the germline gene, which may be a read error. The cohort's ophthalmopathy patients, a group with duration under 3 months, had a Clinical Activity Score of at least 3 and a NOSPECS grade of at least 4. Patients were excluded for uncontrolled infection, other autoimmune disease, pregnancy or lactation. It was less than 13 ml of fresh peripheral blood that supplied the PBMCs.

The chain recombines TRBV6-2 or TRBV6-3 with TRBJ2-2; TRBD1 matches 10 bases. This TCR was recovered from a young woman with Graves' ophthalmopathy. Sequenced: blood. DNA for the CDR3: TGTGCCGGCAGGACAGGGGGAGAAACCGGGGAGCTGTTTTTT. Its translation is CAGRTGGETGELFF.